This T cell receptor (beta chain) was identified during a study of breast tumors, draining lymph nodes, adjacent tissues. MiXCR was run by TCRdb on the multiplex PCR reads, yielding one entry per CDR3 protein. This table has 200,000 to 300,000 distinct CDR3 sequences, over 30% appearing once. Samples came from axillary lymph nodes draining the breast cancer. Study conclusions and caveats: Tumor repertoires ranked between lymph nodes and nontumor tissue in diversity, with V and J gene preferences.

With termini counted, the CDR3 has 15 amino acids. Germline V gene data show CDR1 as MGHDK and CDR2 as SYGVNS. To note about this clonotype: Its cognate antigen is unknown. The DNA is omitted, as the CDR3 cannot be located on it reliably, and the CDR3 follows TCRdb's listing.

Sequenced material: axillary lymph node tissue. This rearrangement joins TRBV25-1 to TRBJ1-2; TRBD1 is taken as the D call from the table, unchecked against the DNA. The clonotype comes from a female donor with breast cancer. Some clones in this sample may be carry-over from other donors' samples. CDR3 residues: CACSARGQGGHGYTF.